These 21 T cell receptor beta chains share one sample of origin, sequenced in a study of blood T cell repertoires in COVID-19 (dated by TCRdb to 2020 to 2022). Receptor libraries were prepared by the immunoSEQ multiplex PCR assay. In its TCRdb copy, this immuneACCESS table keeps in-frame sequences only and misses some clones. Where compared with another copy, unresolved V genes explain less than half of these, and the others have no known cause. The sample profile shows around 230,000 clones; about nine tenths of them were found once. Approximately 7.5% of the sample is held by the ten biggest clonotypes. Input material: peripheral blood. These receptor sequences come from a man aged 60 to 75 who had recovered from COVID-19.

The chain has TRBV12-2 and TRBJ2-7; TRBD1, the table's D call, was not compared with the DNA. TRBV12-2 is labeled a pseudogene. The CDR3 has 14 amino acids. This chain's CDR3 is CASRLAQGKNEQYV. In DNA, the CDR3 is TGTGCAAGTCGCTTGGCGCAGGGGAAGAACGAGCAGTACGTC.

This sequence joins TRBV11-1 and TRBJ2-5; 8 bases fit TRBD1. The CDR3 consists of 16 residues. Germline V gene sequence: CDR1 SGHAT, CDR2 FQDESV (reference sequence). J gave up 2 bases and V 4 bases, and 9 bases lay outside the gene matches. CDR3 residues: CASSYGQGSGQETQYF. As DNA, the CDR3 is TGTGCCAGCAGCTACGGACAGGGATCAGGGCAAGAGACCCAGTACTTC. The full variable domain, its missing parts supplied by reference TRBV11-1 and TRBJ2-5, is EAEVAQSPRYKITEKSQAVAFWCDPISGHATLYWYRQILGQGPELLVQFQDESVVDDSQLPKDRFSAERLKGVDSTLKIQPAELGDSAMYLCASSYGQGSGQETQYFGPGTRLLVL.

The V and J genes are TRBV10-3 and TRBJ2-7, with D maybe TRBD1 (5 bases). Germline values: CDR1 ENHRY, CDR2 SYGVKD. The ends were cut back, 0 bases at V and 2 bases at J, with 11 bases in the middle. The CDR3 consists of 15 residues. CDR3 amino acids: CAISESRQGTYEQYV. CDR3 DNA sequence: TGTGCCATCAGTGAGTCGAGGCAGGGAACCTACGAGCAGTACGTC.

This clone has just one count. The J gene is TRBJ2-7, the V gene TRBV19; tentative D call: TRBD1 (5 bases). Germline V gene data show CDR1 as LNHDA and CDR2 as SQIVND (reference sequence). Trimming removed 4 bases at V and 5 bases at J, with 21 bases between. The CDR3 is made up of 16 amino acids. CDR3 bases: TGTGCCAGTAGTACTACCGGGTGGACACGTTTCCACGAGCAGTACTTC. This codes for CASSTTGWTRFHEQYF.

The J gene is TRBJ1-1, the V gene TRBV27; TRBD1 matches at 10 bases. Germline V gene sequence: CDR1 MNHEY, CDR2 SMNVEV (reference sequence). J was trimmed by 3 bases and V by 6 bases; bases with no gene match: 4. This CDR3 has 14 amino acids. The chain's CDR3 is CASSRDRGDTEAFF. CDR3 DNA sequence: TGTGCCAGCAGCCGGGACAGGGGTGACACTGAAGCTTTCTTT.

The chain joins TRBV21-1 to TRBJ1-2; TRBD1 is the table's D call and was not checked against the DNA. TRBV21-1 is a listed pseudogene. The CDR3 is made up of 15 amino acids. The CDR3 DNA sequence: TGTGCCAGCAGCAAAGTCTTCCAGGGATACTATGGCTACACCTTC. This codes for CASSKVFQGYYGYTF.

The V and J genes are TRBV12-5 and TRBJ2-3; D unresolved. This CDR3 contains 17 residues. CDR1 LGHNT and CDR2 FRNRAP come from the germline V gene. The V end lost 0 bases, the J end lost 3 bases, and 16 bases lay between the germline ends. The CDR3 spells CASGLVLSRKVTDTQYF. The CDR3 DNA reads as TGTGCTAGTGGTTTGGTACTTTCGAGGAAAGTTACAGATACGCAGTATTTT.

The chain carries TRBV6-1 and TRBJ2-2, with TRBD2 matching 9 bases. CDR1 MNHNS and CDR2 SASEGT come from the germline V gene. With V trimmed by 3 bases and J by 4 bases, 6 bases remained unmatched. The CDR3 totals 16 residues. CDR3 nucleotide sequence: TGTGCCAGCAGTGAGCGGGGGGGCCCTGCCACCGGGGAGCTGTTTTTT. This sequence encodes CASSERGGPATGELFF.

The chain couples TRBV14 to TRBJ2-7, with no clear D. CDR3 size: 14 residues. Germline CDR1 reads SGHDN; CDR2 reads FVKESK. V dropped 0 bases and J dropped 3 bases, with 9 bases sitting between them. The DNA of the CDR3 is TGTGCCAGCAGCCAAGATCCCTCAGGCTACGAGCAGTACTTC. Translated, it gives CASSQDPSGYEQYF.

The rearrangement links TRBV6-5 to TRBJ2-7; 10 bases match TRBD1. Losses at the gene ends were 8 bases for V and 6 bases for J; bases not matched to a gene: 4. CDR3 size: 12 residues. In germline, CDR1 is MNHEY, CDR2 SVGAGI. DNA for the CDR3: TGTGCCAGCTCCCGGACAGGGGGCGAGCAGTACTTC. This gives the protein CASSRTGGEQYF.

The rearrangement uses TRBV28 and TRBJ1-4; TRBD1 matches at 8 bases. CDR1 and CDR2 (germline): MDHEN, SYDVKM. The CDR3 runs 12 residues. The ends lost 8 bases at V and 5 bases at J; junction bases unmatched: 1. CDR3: CASGQGNEKLFF. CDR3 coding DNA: TGTGCCAGCGGACAGGGAAATGAAAAACTGTTTTTT. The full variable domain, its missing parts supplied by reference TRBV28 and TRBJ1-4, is DVKVTQSSRYLVKRTGEKVFLECVQDMDHENMFWYRQDPGLGLRLIYFSYDVKMKEKGDIPEGYSVSREKKERFSLILESASTNQTSMYLCASGQGNEKLFFGSGTQLSVL.

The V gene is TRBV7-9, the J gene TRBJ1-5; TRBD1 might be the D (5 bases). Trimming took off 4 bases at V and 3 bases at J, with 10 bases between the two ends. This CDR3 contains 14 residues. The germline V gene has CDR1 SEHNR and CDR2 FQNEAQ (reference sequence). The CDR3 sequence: CASSSGGANQPQHF. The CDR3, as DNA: TGTGCCAGCAGCTCGGGTGGGGCCAATCAGCCCCAGCATTTT.

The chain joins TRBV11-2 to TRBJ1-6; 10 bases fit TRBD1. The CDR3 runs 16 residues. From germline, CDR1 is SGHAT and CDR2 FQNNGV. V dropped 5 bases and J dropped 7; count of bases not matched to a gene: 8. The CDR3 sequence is CASSRQGAIRNSPLHF. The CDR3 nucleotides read TGTGCCAGCAGCCGACAGGGGGCGATTAGGAATTCACCCCTCCACTTT.

The DNA for the CDR3 is TGTGCCAGCTCATCTAAAAATACAGGAAATTCACCCCTCCACTTT. Protein sequence: CASSSKNTGNSPLHF. The V call is TRBV18, the J call TRBJ1-6; a possible D gene is TRBD1 (5 bases). The CDR3 covers 15 residues. The V gene lost 5 bases and the J gene lost 7 bases, with 15 bases spanning the gap. Germline V gives CDR1 KGHSH, CDR2 LQKENI.

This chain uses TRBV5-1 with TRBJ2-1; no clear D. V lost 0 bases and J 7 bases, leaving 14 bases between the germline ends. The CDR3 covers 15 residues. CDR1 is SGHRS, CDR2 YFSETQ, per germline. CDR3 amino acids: CASSLGASQSNEQFF. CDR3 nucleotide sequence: TGCGCCAGCAGCTTGGGCGCGTCGCAAAGTAATGAGCAGTTCTTC.

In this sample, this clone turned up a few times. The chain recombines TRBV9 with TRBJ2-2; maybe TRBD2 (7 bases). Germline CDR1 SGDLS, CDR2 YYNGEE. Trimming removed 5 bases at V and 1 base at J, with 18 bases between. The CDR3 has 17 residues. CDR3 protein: CASRSPSGGLNTGELFF. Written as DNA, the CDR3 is TGTGCCAGCAGGAGCCCTTCGGGGGGCCTGAACACCGGGGAGCTGTTTTTT.

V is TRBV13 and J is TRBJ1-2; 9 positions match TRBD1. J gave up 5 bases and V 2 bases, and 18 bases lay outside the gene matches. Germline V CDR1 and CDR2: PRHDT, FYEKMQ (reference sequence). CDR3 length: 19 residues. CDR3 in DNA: TGTGCCAGCAGCTTACGACGGACTGGTCCAAACAGGGGGCATTATGGCTACACCTTC. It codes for CASSLRRTGPNRGHYGYTF.

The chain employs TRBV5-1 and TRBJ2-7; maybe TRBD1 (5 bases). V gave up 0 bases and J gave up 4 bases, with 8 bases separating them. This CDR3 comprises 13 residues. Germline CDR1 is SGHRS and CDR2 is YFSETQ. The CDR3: CASSLAPGYEQYV. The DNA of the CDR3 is TGCGCCAGCAGCTTGGCCCCAGGGTACGAGCAGTACGTC.

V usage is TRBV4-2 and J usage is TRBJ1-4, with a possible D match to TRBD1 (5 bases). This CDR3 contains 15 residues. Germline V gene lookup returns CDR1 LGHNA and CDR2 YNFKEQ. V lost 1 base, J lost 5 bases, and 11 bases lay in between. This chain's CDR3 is CASSQGTNPNEKLFF. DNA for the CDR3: TGTGCCAGCAGCCAAGGGACAAACCCGAATGAAAAACTGTTTTTT.

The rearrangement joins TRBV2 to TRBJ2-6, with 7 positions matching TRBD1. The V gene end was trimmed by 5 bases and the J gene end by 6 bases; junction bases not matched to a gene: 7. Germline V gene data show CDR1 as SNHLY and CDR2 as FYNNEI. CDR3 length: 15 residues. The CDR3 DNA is TGTGCCAGCAGTTGGACAGGCCTCAAGGCCAACGTCCTGACTTTC. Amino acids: CASSWTGLKANVLTF.

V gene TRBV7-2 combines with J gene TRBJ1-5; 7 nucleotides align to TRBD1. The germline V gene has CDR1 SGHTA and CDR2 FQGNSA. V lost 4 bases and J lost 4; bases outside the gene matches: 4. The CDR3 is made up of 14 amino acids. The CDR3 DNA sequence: TGTGCCAGCAGCTCCGGGACAGTTAATCAGCCCCAGCATTTT. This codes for CASSSGTVNQPQHF.